What follows describes a single T cell receptor beta chain. No antigen is known for it. This specimen comes from a study of CXCR3-negative and CXCR3-positive naive CD8 T cells. Overall study results and limits: Both naive subsets showed comparably high diversity, and memory CD8+ cells showed much lower diversity.

The libraries of TRB cDNA were prepared using 5' RACE with UMI labels. After re-calling the 5' RACE reads, TCRdb lists one entry per CDR3 protein, DNA absent. The specimen's table records 45,000 or so distinct CDR3 sequences. Germline V gene data show CDR1 as MNHEY and CDR2 as SVGEGT. This CDR3 spans 12 amino acids. J is TRBJ1-2 and V is TRBV6-2 or TRBV6-3. This sequence was found in a human donor in good health. Some clones in this sample may be carry-over from other donors' samples. Sequenced sample: memory CD8+ T cells from blood. CDR3 residues: CASTQDFYGYTF.